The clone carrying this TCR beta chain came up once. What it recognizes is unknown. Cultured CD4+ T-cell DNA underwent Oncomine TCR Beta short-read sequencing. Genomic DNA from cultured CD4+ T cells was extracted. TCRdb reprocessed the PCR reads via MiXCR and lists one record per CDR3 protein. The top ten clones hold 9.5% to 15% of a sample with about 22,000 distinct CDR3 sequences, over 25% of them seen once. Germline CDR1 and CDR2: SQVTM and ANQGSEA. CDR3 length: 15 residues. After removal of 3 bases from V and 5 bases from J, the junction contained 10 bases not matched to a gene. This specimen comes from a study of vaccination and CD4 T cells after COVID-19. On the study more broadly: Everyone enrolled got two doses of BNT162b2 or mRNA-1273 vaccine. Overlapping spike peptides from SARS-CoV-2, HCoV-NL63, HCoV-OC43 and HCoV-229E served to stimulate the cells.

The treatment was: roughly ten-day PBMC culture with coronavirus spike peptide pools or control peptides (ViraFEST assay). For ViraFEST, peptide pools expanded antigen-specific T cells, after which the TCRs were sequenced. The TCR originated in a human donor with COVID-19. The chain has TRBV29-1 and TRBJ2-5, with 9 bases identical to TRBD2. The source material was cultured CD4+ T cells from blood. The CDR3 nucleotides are TGCAGCGTTGATGATCGCCTAGCGGGGCGCGAGACCCAGTACTTC. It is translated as CSVDDRLAGRETQYF.